This is a list of T cell receptor beta chains from one sample in a study of cytomegalovirus exposure and HLA in healthy donors. Profiled with immunoSEQ multiplex PCR; TCRdb holds only in-frame clones, not every one. The sample comprises 130,000 to 150,000 clones, 72% of which are singletons, and approximately 2% rests with the top ten. Material for sequencing was PBMCs. The receptor source for this set is a man aged 40-50 years in good health and CMV-seronegative. Both conserved end residues are part of each CDR3. The D gene is left open where the match is weak. Expanded clones get a size class; other rows say once, few or many, or leave the size out.

TRBV10-3	NA	TRBD1	TRBJ2-7	TGTGCCACAACCAAGGTGACAGGGGACTACGAGCAGTACTTC	CATTKVTGDYEQYF
TRBV2	NA	TRBD1	TRBJ1-4	TGTGCCAGCAGCCACGACAGGGGCGGCTATACAACTAATGAAAAACTGTTTTTT	CASSHDRGGYTTNEKLFF
TRBV27	NA	TRBD1	TRBJ2-3	TGTGCCAGCAGTTTATTTACGGGACAGGGGGGCACAGATACGCAGTATTTT	CASSLFTGQGGTDTQYF
TRBV4-1	NA	NA	TRBJ1-2	TGCGCCAGCAGCCAAATACAGGCTACCGATGGCTACACCTTC	CASSQIQATDGYTF
TRBV19	NA	TRBD1	TRBJ1-1	TGTGCCAGTAGTTCCTACGGGGACAGGGAGGCTTTCTTT	CASSSYGDREAFF
TRBV6-5	NA	NA	TRBJ2-5	TGTTCGACAAACCGGGACAAAGAGACCCAGTACTTC	CSTNRDKETQYF
TRBV9	NA	NA	TRBJ2-7	TGTGCCAGCAGCGAGTGGGCCGGAAGCTCCTACGAGCAGTACTTC	CASSEWAGSSYEQYF
TRBV6-1	few	NA	TRBJ1-5	TGTGCCAGCAGCGCAATGGGGCGGAATCAGCCCCAGCATTTT	CASSAMGRNQPQHF
TRBV6-4	NA	NA	TRBJ2-2	TGTGCCAGCAGCGAGGATGCCGGCGGGGAGCTGTTTTTT	CASSEDAGGELFF
TRBV11-2	NA	TRBD1	TRBJ2-7	TGTGCCAGCAGCTTAGGGACAGGGGGCTACGAGCAGTACTTC	CASSLGTGGYEQYF
TRBV19	NA	TRBD1	TRBJ2-1	TGTGCCAGTAGTAGGGACAGGGCCGGCAATGAGCAGTTCTTC	CASSRDRAGNEQFF